These 15 T cell receptor beta chains were all obtained from the same sample, sequenced in a study of cytomegalovirus exposure and HLA in healthy donors. The PCR ran on 60 Vbeta and 13 Jbeta primers. Method: immunoSEQ multiplex PCR; TCRdb's copy keeps in-frame clones and lacks some. The sample carries about 160,000 clones, roughly 80% recorded once. The sequencing sample was made of PBMCs. Receptor source: a male donor in good health and CMV-seropositive.

This clone was counted a few times. J is TRBJ2-1 and V is TRBV4-3, with 8 positions matching TRBD2. Losses at the gene ends were 0 bases for V and 7 bases for J; bases not matched to a gene: 8. The CDR3 has 16 residues. The germline V gene has CDR1 LGHNA and CDR2 YSLEER. The CDR3 region is CASSQDPAGAVNEQFF. CDR3 bases: TGCGCCAGCAGCCAAGATCCAGCGGGAGCGGTTAATGAGCAGTTCTTC.

The chain links TRBV5-1 to TRBJ2-7, with D perhaps matching TRBD2 (5 bases). Trimming removed 4 bases at V and 4 bases at J, with 12 bases between. Germline CDR1 and CDR2: SGHRS and YFSETQ. The CDR3 spans 13 residues. The CDR3 sequence: CASSLRGPYEQYF. Here the CDR3 DNA reads TGCGCCAGCAGCCTCCGCGGGCCTTACGAGCAGTACTTC.

The rearrangement uses TRBV27 and TRBJ1-2, with D possibly matching TRBD1 (6 bases). CDR3 length: 13 amino acids. Trimming took off 0 bases at V and 10 bases at J, with 12 bases between the two ends. Germline values: CDR1 MNHEY, CDR2 SMNVEV (reference sequence). The CDR3 coding sequence is TGTGCCAGCAGTTTATCGTATACAGGGTTCTACACCTTC. Its translation is CASSLSYTGFYTF.

The J gene is TRBJ1-4, the V gene TRBV15, with a tentative D call TRBD1 (6 bases). V was clipped by 4 bases and J by 1 base, with 16 bases between them. CDR3 length equals 17 residues. Germline V gene lookup returns CDR1 LNHNV and CDR2 YYDKDF (reference sequence). The CDR3 is CATSTDRQGRTNEKLFF. The CDR3 coding sequence is TGTGCCACCAGCACCGACAGGCAGGGACGAACTAATGAAAAACTGTTTTTT.

This clone was seen more than once but under ten times. J is TRBJ2-3 and V is TRBV6-6, with D possibly being TRBD1 (6 bases). V was trimmed by 6 bases and J by 4 bases, leaving 14 bases between them. The CDR3 has 14 residues. Germline CDR1 is MNHNY and CDR2 is SVGAGI (reference sequence). The CDR3 is CASRLTGSADTQYF. In DNA, the CDR3 is TGTGCCAGCAGACTCACAGGGAGCGCAGATACGCAGTATTTT.

The CDR3 loop is CALGPENQPQHF. CDR3 DNA: TGTGCCCTGGGGCCGGAGAATCAGCCCCAGCATTTT. The chain is built from TRBV28 and TRBJ1-5; possible D gene TRBD1, 5 bases. Trimming shortened V by 11 bases and J by 4 bases, and 12 bases separated the two germline ends. This CDR3 is 12 amino acids long. Germline V gene data show CDR1 as MDHEN and CDR2 as SYDVKM.

This chain connects TRBV27 to TRBJ2-3; D may be TRBD2 (5 bases). Germline V gene lookup returns CDR1 MNHEY and CDR2 SMNVEV (reference sequence). The CDR3 consists of 16 residues. V lost 0 bases and J lost 6, with 16 bases in between. The CDR3 protein is CASSLSFGLGADTQYF. In nucleotides, the CDR3 is TGTGCCAGCAGTTTATCGTTTGGACTGGGTGCTGATACGCAGTATTTT.

The chain employs TRBV15 and TRBJ2-7; TRBD2 agrees at 8 bases. CDR3 length: 19 amino acids. Germline V gives CDR1 LNHNV, CDR2 YYDKDF (reference sequence). V lost 5 bases to trimming and J lost 1 base; unmatched junction nucleotides: 19. CDR3 bases: TGTGCCACCAGCGTACAAGGAGGACTAGCTCACGGAAAGTCCTACGAGCAGTACTTC. This sequence encodes CATSVQGGLAHGKSYEQYF.

This clone showed up just once. This chain links TRBV5-6 with TRBJ2-6; perhaps TRBD1 as D (5 bases). Germline loops: CDR1 SGHDT, CDR2 YYEEEE. The CDR3 covers 16 residues. V gave up 0 bases and J gave up 4 bases, with 11 bases separating them. The CDR3 reads CASSLGGQAGANVLTF. The DNA of the CDR3 is TGTGCCAGCAGCTTGGGCGGACAAGCCGGGGCCAACGTCCTGACTTTC.

V usage is TRBV6-5 and J usage is TRBJ2-1; possibly TRBD1 for D (7 bases). The CDR3 extends over 14 amino acids. The germline gives CDR1 MNHEY, CDR2 SVGAGI. V gave up 0 bases and J gave up 5 bases, with 8 bases separating them. The CDR3 reads CASSYSRGDNEQFF. The DNA of the CDR3 is TGTGCCAGCAGTTACTCCAGGGGGGACAATGAGCAGTTCTTC.

The chain recombines TRBV11-2 with TRBJ1-2; D gene unclear. Trimming shortened V by 1 base and J by 5 bases, and 5 bases separated the two germline ends. The CDR3 sequence is 12 residues long. Germline assignment: CDR1 SGHAT and CDR2 FQNNGV. CDR3 nucleotides: TGTGCCAGCAGCTTAGGGAGGTATGGCTACACCTTC. It translates to CASSLGRYGYTF.

The chain uses TRBV9 and TRBJ1-2; no definite D call. The germline V and J ends were trimmed by 0 bases and 0 bases, with 3 bases remaining between them. Germline CDR1 reads SGDLS; CDR2 reads YYNGEE. The CDR3 contains 13 residues. In DNA form, the CDR3 reads TGTGCCAGCAGCGTAGACTCTAACTATGGCTACACCTTC. Translation gives CASSVDSNYGYTF.

This chain links TRBV28 with TRBJ1-1; D is perhaps TRBD1 (5 bases). Germline V gene sequence: CDR1 MDHEN, CDR2 SYDVKM. The V gene lost 4 bases and the J gene lost 1 base, with 13 bases spanning the gap. This CDR3 region has 15 residues. Here the CDR3 DNA reads TGTGCCAGCAGTTCCCGGTGGCAGGGGAACACTGAAGCTTTCTTT. Amino acids: CASSSRWQGNTEAFF.

The chain carries TRBV9 and TRBJ2-7, with TRBD1 identical over 7 bases. Germline lookup yields CDR1 SGDLS and CDR2 YYNGEE. The CDR3 has 13 amino acids. V lost 4 bases and J lost 6; bases outside the gene matches: 7. The CDR3 region is CASSPRQGSEQYF. CDR3 nucleotides: TGTGCCAGCAGCCCCCGACAGGGTAGCGAGCAGTACTTC.

The rearrangement joins TRBV2 to TRBJ1-5; D uncertain. CDR3 length: 16 amino acids. Germline CDR1 is SNHLY and CDR2 is FYNNEI. Trimming removed 1 base from V and 0 bases from J, with 10 bases in between. The CDR3 protein is CASSEVGRDSNQPQHF. DNA of the CDR3: TGTGCCAGCAGTGAAGTGGGGAGGGATAGCAATCAGCCCCAGCATTTT.